The clone carrying this TCR beta chain occurred many times. The sample originates from a study of glioma-infiltrating T cells. CDR3 length: 14 amino acids. The junction had 8 bases not matched to a gene; V was cut back by 5 bases and J by 4 bases. Germline assignment: CDR1 DFQATT and CDR2 SNEGSKA (reference sequence). The iRepertoire nested amplicon-rescue multiplex PCR amplified TCR alpha and beta CDR3s from RNA. TCRdb reprocessed the multiplex PCR reads via MiXCR and lists one record per CDR3 protein. The top ten clones hold roughly 5.5% of a sample with roughly 200,000 distinct CDR3 sequences, about 47% of them seen once.

This receptor was obtained from a human donor with low-grade glioma or glioblastoma, undergoing nonglioma brain surgery, or in good health (not recorded which). The chain uses TRBV20-1 and TRBJ2-7; 10 positions match TRBD2. The sequenced sample consisted of glioma tissue, nonneoplastic brain tissue, or PBMCs (not recorded which). CDR3 loop: CSAEIAGGRYEQYF. The DNA of the CDR3 is TGCAGTGCTGAGATAGCGGGAGGCCGATACGAGCAGTACTTC.